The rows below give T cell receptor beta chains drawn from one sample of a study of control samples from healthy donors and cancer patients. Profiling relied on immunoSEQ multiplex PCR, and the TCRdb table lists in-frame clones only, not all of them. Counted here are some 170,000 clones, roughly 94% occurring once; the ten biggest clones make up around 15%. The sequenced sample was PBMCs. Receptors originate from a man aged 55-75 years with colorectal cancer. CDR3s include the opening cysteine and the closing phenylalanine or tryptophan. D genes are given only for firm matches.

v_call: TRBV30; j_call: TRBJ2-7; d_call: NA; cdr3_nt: TGTGCCTGGAGTACCAGGGGAGCCTACGAGCAGTACTTC; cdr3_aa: CAWSTRGAYEQYF
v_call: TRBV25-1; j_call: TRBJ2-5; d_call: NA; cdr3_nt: TGTGCCAGCAGTGAACAAGAGACCCAGTACTTC; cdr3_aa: CASSEQETQYF
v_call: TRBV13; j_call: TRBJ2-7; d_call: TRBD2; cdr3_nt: TGTGCCAGCAGCTTCAGACTAGCGGGGGCCTACGAGCAGTACTTC; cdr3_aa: CASSFRLAGAYEQYF
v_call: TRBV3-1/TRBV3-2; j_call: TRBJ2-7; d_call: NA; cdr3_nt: TGTGCCAGCAGCCAAGGTAGTAGCGCCGGTGAGCAGTACTTC; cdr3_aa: CASSQGSSAGEQYF
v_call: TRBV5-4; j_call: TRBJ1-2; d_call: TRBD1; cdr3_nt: TGTGCCAGCAGCCCCGGACAGGGATCCTATGGCTACACCTTC; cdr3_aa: CASSPGQGSYGYTF
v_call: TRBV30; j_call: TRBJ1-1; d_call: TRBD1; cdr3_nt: TGTGCCTGGGCGACAGGGTTGATTATTCCTGAAGCTTTCTTT; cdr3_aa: CAWATGLIIPEAFF
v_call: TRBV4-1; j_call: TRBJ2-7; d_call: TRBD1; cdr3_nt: TGCGCCAGCAGCTGGTCAGGGGGCGGCGAGCAGTACTTC; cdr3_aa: CASSWSGGGEQYF
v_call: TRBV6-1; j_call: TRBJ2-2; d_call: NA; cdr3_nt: TGTGCCAGCAGTGTAGAGGGCAGGGCGAACACCGGGGAGCTGTTTTTT; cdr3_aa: CASSVEGRANTGELFF
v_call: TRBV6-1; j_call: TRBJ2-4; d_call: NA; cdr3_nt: TGTGCCAGCAGTGAAGAGGGAGACATTCAGTACTTC; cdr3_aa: CASSEEGDIQYF
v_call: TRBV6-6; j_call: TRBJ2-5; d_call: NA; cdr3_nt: TGTGCCAGCCGCGAACATCAGGAGGCCAGGGAGACCCAGTACTTC; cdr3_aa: CASREHQEARETQYF
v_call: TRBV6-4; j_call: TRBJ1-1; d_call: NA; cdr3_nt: TGTGCCAGCAGCAACACGGGGAACACTGAAGCTTTCTTT; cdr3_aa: CASSNTGNTEAFF
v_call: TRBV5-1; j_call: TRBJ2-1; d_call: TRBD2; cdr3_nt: TGCGCCAGCAGCTCCGCTGCCGCGAGCGGGGGGGGTGAGGAGCAGTTCTTC; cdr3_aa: CASSSAAASGGGEEQFF
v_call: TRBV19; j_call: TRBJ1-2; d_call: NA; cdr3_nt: TGTGCCAGTACCCTGACCCCCCGGGGGCGAAACTATGGCTACACCTTC; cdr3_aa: CASTLTPRGRNYGYTF
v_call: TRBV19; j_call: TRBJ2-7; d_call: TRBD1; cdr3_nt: TGTGCCAGTAGTATACTACCGGGACAGGGCACCTACGAGCAGTACTTC; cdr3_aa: CASSILPGQGTYEQYF
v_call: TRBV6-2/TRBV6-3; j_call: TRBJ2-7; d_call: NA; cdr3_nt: TGTGCCAGCAGCTCCGGGGCGGGTTCTACCTACGAGCAGTACTTC; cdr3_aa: CASSSGAGSTYEQYF
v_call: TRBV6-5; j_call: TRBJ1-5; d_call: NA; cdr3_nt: TGTGCCAGCATTGGAGGCACTGGACAGCCCCAGCATTTT; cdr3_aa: CASIGGTGQPQHF
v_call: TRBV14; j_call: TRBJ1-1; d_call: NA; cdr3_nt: TGTGCCAGCAGCCAAGCGGGCTGGGTGAACACTGAAGCTTTCTTT; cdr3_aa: CASSQAGWVNTEAFF
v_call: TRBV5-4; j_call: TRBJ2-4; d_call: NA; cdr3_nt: TGTGCCAGCAGCTTGGAGTCGGGGGTAGCCAAAAACATTCAGTACTTC; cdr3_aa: CASSLESGVAKNIQYF
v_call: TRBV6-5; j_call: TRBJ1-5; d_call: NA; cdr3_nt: TGTGCCAGCAGTTACTCGATAGTAGGGAATCAGCCCCAGCATTTT; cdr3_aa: CASSYSIVGNQPQHF
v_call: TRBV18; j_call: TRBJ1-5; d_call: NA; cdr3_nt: TGTGCCAGCTCACCTACGAGGGTGAGCAATCAGCCCCAGCATTTT; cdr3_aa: CASSPTRVSNQPQHF
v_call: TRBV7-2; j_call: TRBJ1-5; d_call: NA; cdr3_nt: TGTGCCAGCAGCTTAGAAAGCAATCAGCCCCAGCATTTT; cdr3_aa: CASSLESNQPQHF